Listed here is a single T cell receptor beta chain. The antigen this receptor binds is unknown. Base qualities are missing; no much larger clone stands one base away. This record belongs to a study of regulatory and conventional T cells in RAG deficiency (dated by TCRdb to 2016 to 2017). With regard to the full study: High-throughput TCR beta sequencing was used to compare the diversity and composition of the Treg, conventional CD4+ and CD8+ T cell repertoires of RAG-deficient patients with those of healthy controls. The research as a whole found: Rather than being bona fide Treg cells, the sorted CD25-high CD127-low cells in Omenn syndrome patients may represent peripherally activated cells. Compared with control T-cell subpopulations, the RAG-deficient patients had markedly lower Shannon entropy and higher Simpson indices. Unique TCR beta sequences from Treg cells were about 90-fold fewer in Omenn syndrome and CID/AS patients than controls, versus 7.5 to 10-fold for other subsets. All patient T-cell subsets had shorter CDR3 lengths; Omenn syndrome patients showed >75% Treg-Tconv repertoire overlap at nucleotide and amino acid level. For some subjects, some analyses of T-cell subsets were not performed.

Receptor amplification or capture employed the immunoSEQ multiplex PCR assay. Rearranged TCR beta chain products were amplified from the genomic DNA of sorted T-cell subsets and were then sequenced. Per the authors' processing: Shannon entropy and Simpson indices were used to quantify the repertoire diversity of productive TCR beta rearrangements. To assess clonal expansion, the frequencies of the 100 most abundant productive TCR beta clonotypes were added up as a share of total reads. A self-reactivity index based on amino acid usage at CDR3beta positions 6 and 7 was applied to the TRB repertoires. Two-way ANOVA was applied to the repertoire analyses, whereas Student t or Mann-Whitney tests were applied to the flow cytometric analyses. This immuneACCESS table, as held by TCRdb, lists in-frame sequences with V and J called but not all clones. Of the missing ones, under half trace to an unresolved V gene in checked studies; the others have no known cause. Clone size and the V and J calls come from that table; the DNA yielded D and trimming. The table for this sample lists roughly 35,000 clones; approximately 91% of them were counted only once. Approximately 13% of the sample comes from the top ten.

Taken from cysteine to phenylalanine, the CDR3 has 11 residues. The entry retains the CDR3 DNA only, 33 bases that are in frame from base 1. V lost 4 bases and J lost 10 bases; the stretch between them is 11 bases long. CDR1 and CDR2, looked up from the germline V gene, are SGDLS and YYNGEE. Repertoire analyses used eight or nine healthy control donors as the comparison group. Before genomic DNA extraction, CD8+ T cells lacking CD4 were purified from blood. These records were also assigned to another study, of regulatory T cells. The second paper states: For the multiplex PCR, 52 forward TRBV primers and 13 reverse TRBJ primers were used, and amplification bias was corrected with both assay-based and computational methods. Repertoires from patients had restricted unique TRB V-J pairs and skewed V and J gene usage, with the strongest effect in regulatory T cells. T-cell receptor beta repertoires of sorted regulatory, conventional CD4+ and CD8+ T cells were compared between CD3G-deficient patients and healthy controls. Ficoll density separation was used to isolate peripheral blood mononuclear cells. CD3+ CD8+ CD4- T cells were isolated using a FACSAria cell sorter. Rearranged TRB loci were amplified from genomic DNA by multiplex PCR within the immunoSEQ assay. TRB amplicons were sequenced on an Illumina HiSeq platform. Custom algorithms error-filtered the raw sequences and aligned the raw sequences to reference gene sequences, after which the immunoSEQ online tools were used for analysis. Productive and nonproductive TRB rearrangement frequencies were evaluated among both unique and total sequences. Group comparisons used t tests, Mann-Whitney tests or two-way ANOVA run in Prism software.

The origin of this receptor is a human donor in good health. The source material was CD8+ T cells sorted from blood. The chain is encoded by TRBV9 joined to TRBJ1-2; TRBD1 could be the D gene, as 6 bases match. The CDR3 is CASSTGQFYTF. The sequence in DNA is TGTGCCAGCAGCACGGGACAATTCTACACCTTC.